The rows below give T cell receptor beta chains drawn from one sample of a study of blood T cell repertoires in COVID-19. This table comes from immunoSEQ multiplex PCR, and its TCRdb copy is limited to in-frame clones, with some not included. Found here are over 150,000 clones, more than 70% of them singletons; the top ten hold about 10%. The source material was peripheral blood. The source of these receptors is a woman older than 75 with active or convalescent COVID-19. The CDR3 runs from the conserved cysteine through the conserved F or W. Fields, in order: J gene, clone size, D gene, V gene, CDR3 DNA, CDR3 protein. The D gene is left open where the match is weak. Size values are once, few and many counts, or a class for expanded clones, and some rows have none.

TRBJ2-1 | - | - | TRBV24-1 | TGTGCCACCAGTGATTTCGACAAGCCGAGCTCCTACAATGAGCAGTTCTTC | CATSDFDKPSSYNEQFF
TRBJ1-6 | - | - | TRBV28 | TGTGCCAGCAGTTTATCAGCAGGGAGGGATAATTCACCCCTCCACTTT | CASSLSAGRDNSPLHF
TRBJ1-1 | - | - | TRBV9 | TGTGCCAGCAGCCCAGATCTGAGGGCTGAAGCTTTCTTT | CASSPDLRAEAFF
TRBJ2-1 | - | - | TRBV6-5 | TGTGCCAGCAGTCCTTGGGGCGTTAATGAGCAGTTCTTC | CASSPWGVNEQFF
TRBJ2-7 | few | TRBD2 | TRBV7-9 | TGTGCCACCGGGCGGGGGAAGGACGAGCAGTACTTC | CATGRGKDEQYF
TRBJ1-5 | - | TRBD1 | TRBV19 | TGTGCCAGTAGTACCCCCGGGACAGGGGGCAATCAGCCCCAGCATTTT | CASSTPGTGGNQPQHF
TRBJ1-2 | - | TRBD1 | TRBV7-2 | TGTGCCAGCAGCGACAGGGTGGGGTATGGCTACACCTTC | CASSDRVGYGYTF
TRBJ1-5 | - | TRBD1 | TRBV19 | TGTGCCAGTAGTTCTCTAACAGGGGCGGACGGTCAGCCCCAGCATTTT | CASSSLTGADGQPQHF
TRBJ2-5 | - | - | TRBV12-3/TRBV12-4 | TGTGCCAGCAGTTTTAGCGGCGGGGCCCAGTACTTC | CASSFSGGAQYF
TRBJ1-2 | few | TRBD1 | TRBV7-2 | TGTGCCAGCAGCTTTAGGACAGGGGGCGGCTATGGCTACACCTTC | CASSFRTGGGYGYTF
TRBJ2-1 | - | TRBD2 | TRBV10-3 | TGTGCCATCAGTGATCTTAAGCTAGCGGGGCAATCAGGTGAGCAGTTCTTC | CAISDLKLAGQSGEQFF
TRBJ1-5 | - | - | TRBV9 | TGTGCCAGCAGCCCCTCGACAGGTTCTAGCAATCAGCCCCAGCATTTT | CASSPSTGSSNQPQHF
TRBJ1-1 | once | - | TRBV19 | TGTGCCAGTAGCTCGCGGGCTGAAGCTTTCTTT | CASSSRAEAFF
TRBJ1-2 | few | TRBD1 | TRBV28 | TGTGCCAGCAGCCGGGACAGAAGCTATGGCTACACCTTC | CASSRDRSYGYTF
TRBJ2-1 | - | - | TRBV18 | TGTGCCAGCTCACCCCAGACAAGCTCCTACAATGAGCAGTTCTTC | CASSPQTSSYNEQFF
TRBJ2-2 | - | TRBD1 | TRBV19 | TGTGCCAGTAGTATAGTGGGAGGACAGGGTCCCGGGGAGCTGTTTTTT | CASSIVGGQGPGELFF
TRBJ2-2 | - | TRBD2 | TRBV10-3 | TGTGCCATCAGTGAGGCCGGGCAGGGACTAGCGGCTAACACCGGGGAGCTGTTTTTT | CAISEAGQGLAANTGELFF
TRBJ1-1 | - | - | TRBV28 | TGTGCCAGCAGTTTCCCAGGGTTCCTAAACACTGAAGCTTTCTTT | CASSFPGFLNTEAFF
TRBJ1-2 | once | TRBD1 | TRBV28 | TGTGCCAGCAGACCACATACAGGGGGCGATGGCTACACCTTC | CASRPHTGGDGYTF
TRBJ1-5 | - | - | TRBV2 | TGTGCCAGCGGTACAGGGTTAAATCAGCCCCAGCATTTT | CASGTGLNQPQHF